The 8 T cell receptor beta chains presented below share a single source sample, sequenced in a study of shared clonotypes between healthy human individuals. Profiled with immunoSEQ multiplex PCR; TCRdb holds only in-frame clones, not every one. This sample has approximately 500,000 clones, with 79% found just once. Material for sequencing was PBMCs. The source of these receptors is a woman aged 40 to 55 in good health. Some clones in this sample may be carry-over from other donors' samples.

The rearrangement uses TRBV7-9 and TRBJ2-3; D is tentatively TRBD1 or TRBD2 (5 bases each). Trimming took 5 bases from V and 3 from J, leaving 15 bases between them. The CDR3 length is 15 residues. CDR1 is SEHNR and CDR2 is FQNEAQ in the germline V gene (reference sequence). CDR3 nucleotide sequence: TGTGCCAGCAGCCGGGACCGATCCGGAACAGATACGCAGTATTTT. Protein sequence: CASSRDRSGTDTQYF.

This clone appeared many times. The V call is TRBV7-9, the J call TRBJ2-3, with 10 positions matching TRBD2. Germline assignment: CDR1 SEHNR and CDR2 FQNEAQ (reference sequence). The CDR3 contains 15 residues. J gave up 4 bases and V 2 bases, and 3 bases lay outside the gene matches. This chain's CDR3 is CASSLSSGSSDTQYF. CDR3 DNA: TGTGCCAGCAGCTTATCTAGCGGGAGTTCAGATACGCAGTATTTT.

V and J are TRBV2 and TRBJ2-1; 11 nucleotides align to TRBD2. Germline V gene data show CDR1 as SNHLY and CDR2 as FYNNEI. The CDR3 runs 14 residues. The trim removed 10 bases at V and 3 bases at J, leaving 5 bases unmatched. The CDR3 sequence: CATGLAGVYNEQFF. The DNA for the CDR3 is TGTGCCACAGGACTAGCGGGCGTCTACAATGAGCAGTTCTTC.

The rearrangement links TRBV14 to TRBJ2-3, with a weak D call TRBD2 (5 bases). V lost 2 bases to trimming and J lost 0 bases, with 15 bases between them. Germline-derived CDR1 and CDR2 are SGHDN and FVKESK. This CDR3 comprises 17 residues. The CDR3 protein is CASSQNSYGLSTDTQYF. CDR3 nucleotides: TGTGCCAGCAGCCAAAACTCCTATGGACTGAGCACAGATACGCAGTATTTT. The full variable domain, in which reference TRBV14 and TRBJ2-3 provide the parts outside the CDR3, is EAGVTQFPSHSVIEKGQTVTLRCDPISGHDNLYWYRRVMGKEIKFLLHFVKESKQDESGMPNNRFLAERTGGTYSTLKVQPAELEDSGVYFCASSQNSYGLSTDTQYFGPGTRLTVL.

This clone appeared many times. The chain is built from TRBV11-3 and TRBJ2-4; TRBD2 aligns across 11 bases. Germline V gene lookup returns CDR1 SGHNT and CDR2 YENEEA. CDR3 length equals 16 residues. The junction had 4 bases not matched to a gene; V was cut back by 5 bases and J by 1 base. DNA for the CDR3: TGTGCCAGCAGCCCAGGACTAGCGGGTGCCAAAAACATTCAGTACTTC. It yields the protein CASSPGLAGAKNIQYF.

The CDR3 sequence is CASSLVGDTQYF. Here the CDR3 DNA reads TGTGCCAGCAGCTTGGTTGGAGATACGCAGTATTTT. The rearrangement joins TRBV5-4 to TRBJ2-3; no firm D call. V lost 0 bases and J 5 bases, leaving 4 bases between the germline ends. This CDR3 region has 12 residues. The germline V gene has CDR1 SGHNT and CDR2 YYREEE (reference sequence).

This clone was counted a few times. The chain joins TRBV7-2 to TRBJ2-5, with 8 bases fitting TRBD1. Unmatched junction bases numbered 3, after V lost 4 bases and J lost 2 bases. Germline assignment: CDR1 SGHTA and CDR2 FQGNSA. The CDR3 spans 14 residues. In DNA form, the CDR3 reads TGTGCCAGCAGCTGGGACAGGACTCAAGAGACCCAGTACTTC. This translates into CASSWDRTQETQYF.

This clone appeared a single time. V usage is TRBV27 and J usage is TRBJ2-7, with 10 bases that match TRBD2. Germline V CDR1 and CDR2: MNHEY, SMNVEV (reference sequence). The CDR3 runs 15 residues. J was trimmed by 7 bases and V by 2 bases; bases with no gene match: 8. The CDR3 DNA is TGTGCCAGCAGTTTAAATCCTAGCGGGAGTAAAGAGCAGTACTTC. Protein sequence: CASSLNPSGSKEQYF.